This paragraph covers one TCR beta chain sequence. This may stem from a read error, because a much larger clone lies one nucleotide away. The CDR3 is 21 residues long. Germline CDR1 and CDR2: SGHTA and FQGTGA. The V and J ends lost 1 base and 5 bases, in that order; junction bases with no gene match: 22. TCRdb called the RT-PCR reads again in MiXCR, with one record for every CDR3 protein. The sample holds 550,000 to 750,000 distinct CDR3 sequences, approximately 15% seen once. The sequenced material came from memory CD4+ T cells from blood. The chain employs TRBV7-3 and TRBJ2-3; 9 bases are shared with TRBD2. This TCR was recovered from a female donor in good health, serving as a healthy control. DNA for the CDR3: TGTGCCAGCAGCTTAAGCCCGACTAGCGGAAAACTCCGGGGGGGCATAGATACGCAGTATTTT. As protein: CASSLSPTSGKLRGGIDTQYF.